This TCR beta chain originates from a study of HIV-infected patients and healthy controls. This clonotype was picked up many times. The germline V and J ends were trimmed by 2 bases and 5 bases, with 10 bases remaining between them. The CDR3 spans 13 residues. Germline V gives CDR1 SGHDT, CDR2 YYEEEE. cDNA was made from around 0.5 ug RNA using alpha and beta constant primers. Alpha and beta chain libraries were made separately by chain-specific third strand synthesis with multiplexing indices. A single primer pair per chain amplified all rearrangements, with per-molecule barcodes. A single record per CDR3 protein comes from TCRdb applying MiXCR to the 5' RACE reads. The repertoire holds some 9,300 distinct CDR3 sequences, with under 6% as singletons. No cell fractionation was done, so the repertoire covers all unsorted peripheral blood T cells.

The receptor comes from an adult in good health. J is TRBJ2-5 and V is TRBV5-6, with a tentative D call TRBD1 (6 bases). The sample consisted of blood. This chain's CDR3 is CASSLQGAETQYF. CDR3 DNA: TGTGCCAGCAGCTTACAGGGTGCGGAGACCCAGTACTTC.